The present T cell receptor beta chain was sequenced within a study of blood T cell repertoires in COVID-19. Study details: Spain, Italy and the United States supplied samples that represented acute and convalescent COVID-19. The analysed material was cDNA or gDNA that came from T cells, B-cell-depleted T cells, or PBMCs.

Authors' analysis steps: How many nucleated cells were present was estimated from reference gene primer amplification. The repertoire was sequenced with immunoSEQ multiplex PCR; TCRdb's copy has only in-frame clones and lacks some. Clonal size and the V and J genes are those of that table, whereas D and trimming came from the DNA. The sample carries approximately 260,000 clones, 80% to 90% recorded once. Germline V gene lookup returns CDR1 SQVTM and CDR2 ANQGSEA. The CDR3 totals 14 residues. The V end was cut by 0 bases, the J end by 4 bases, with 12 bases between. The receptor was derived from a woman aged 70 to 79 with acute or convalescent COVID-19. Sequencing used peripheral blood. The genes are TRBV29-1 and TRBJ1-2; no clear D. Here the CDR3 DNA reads TGCAGCGTTGAAGATCTGAGGAGAGGCTATGGCTACACCTTC. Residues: CSVEDLRRGYGYTF.